Described below is a single TCR beta chain sequence and its context. No antigen is known for it. This sample's time point: week 11, during vaccination. Every vaccination contained 300 ug of the mutant IDH1 20-mer peptide and was paired with topical imiquimod. Each donor presented with a new WHO grade 3 or 4 astrocytoma that tested IDH1-mutant and showed ATRX loss. The method was immunoSEQ multiplex PCR; TCRdb's version includes in-frame clones alone and lacks a portion of them. The data hold 55,000 to 65,000 clones, with approximately 84% observed a single time. V was cut by 3 bases and J by 4 bases, with 3 bases left in between. Germline values: CDR1 MNHEY, CDR2 SMNVEV (reference sequence). This CDR3 is built from 12 residues. The data originate from a study of a mutant IDH1 vaccine in newly diagnosed glioma. As for the study in general: Radiotherapy, temozolomide, or both had been given previously, and both were given to most. Study-wide results and limits: Vaccination elicited immune responses in approximately 93% of patients.

The chain links TRBV27 to TRBJ1-4; D is unresolved. Sequenced material: PBMCs, taken from a glioma patient whose treatment included an IDH1 peptide vaccine. This receptor was obtained from a man aged 25 to 40 with glioma. CDR3 residues: CASSFVNEKLFF. CDR3 nucleotides: TGTGCCAGCAGTTTTGTTAATGAAAAACTGTTTTTT.